Presented here are 11 T cell receptor beta chains from one specimen sequenced in a study of blood T cell repertoires in COVID-19 (dated by TCRdb to the early 2020s). The library was built by means of the immunoSEQ multiplex PCR assay. Sourced from immuneACCESS, this table was stored by TCRdb with only in-frame sequences that have V and J called. A share of the clones is absent; for the studies checked, an unresolved V gene accounts for under half, and the remainder has no known explanation. This sample holds 150,000 or so clones; roughly 80% were observed only once. About 5.3% of the sample goes to the ten largest clones. What was sequenced was PBMCs or T cells enriched from blood (not recorded which). The receptors here all came from a woman aged 40 to 50 with acute COVID-19.

The chain employs TRBV5-1 and TRBJ1-4; TRBD1 agrees at 9 bases. This CDR3 comprises 15 residues. The trim removed 4 bases at V and 5 bases at J, leaving 6 bases unmatched. Per germline, CDR1 SGHRS and CDR2 YFSETQ. The CDR3 here is CASSGTTGGNEKLFF. The CDR3 DNA sequence: TGCGCCAGCAGCGGAACGACAGGGGGAAATGAAAAACTGTTTTTT.

This clone was detected once. The chain couples TRBV6-5 to TRBJ2-1, with D possibly matching TRBD1 (6 bases). CDR1 is MNHEY, CDR2 SVGAGI, per germline. V gave up 0 bases and J gave up 4 bases, with 7 bases separating them. This CDR3 comprises 14 residues. The CDR3 spells CASSYSTGYNEQFF. The CDR3 coding sequence is TGTGCCAGCAGTTACTCGACAGGATACAATGAGCAGTTCTTC.

The rearrangement uses TRBV12-5 and TRBJ1-5; 7 positions match TRBD1. Trimming removed 6 bases from V and 3 bases from J; junction bases left unmatched: 5. Germline V gene sequence: CDR1 LGHNT, CDR2 FRNRAP. This CDR3 region has 14 residues. CDR3: CASGGGQLNQPQHF. Written as DNA, the CDR3 is TGTGCTAGTGGGGGGGGACAGCTCAATCAGCCCCAGCATTTT.

The gene calls are TRBV12-2 and TRBJ2-3; the table calls TRBD2, which could not be checked here. TRBV12-2 is a documented pseudogene. The CDR3 spans 16 residues. Written as DNA, the CDR3 is TGTGCAAGTCGCCCAAGTAGCGGTGATCCCCCAGATACGCAGTATTTT. This encodes CASRPSSGDPPDTQYF.

There are a few counts of this clone. The chain joins TRBV2 to TRBJ2-2, with 8 nucleotides matching TRBD2. Unmatched junction bases numbered 17, after V lost 5 bases and J lost 6 bases. CDR3 length: 18 residues. Germline assignment: CDR1 SNHLY and CDR2 FYNNEI. CDR3: CASSPGGAGVIIAGELFF. CDR3 DNA sequence: TGTGCCAGCAGTCCCGGGGGAGCGGGAGTAATAATAGCCGGGGAGCTGTTTTTT. Complete variable domain (other parts from reference TRBV2 and TRBJ2-2): EPEVTQTPSHQVTQMGQEVILRCVPISNHLYFYWYRQILGQKVEFLVSFYNNEISEKSEIFDDQFSVERPDGSNFTLKIRSTKLEDSAMYFCASSPGGAGVIIAGELFFGEGSRLTVL.

This chain links TRBV7-3 with TRBJ2-3; TRBD1 might be the D (5 bases). The germline V gene has CDR1 SGHTA and CDR2 FQGTGA. The CDR3 extends over 13 amino acids. Between the trimmed V and J ends, which lost 4 bases and 5 bases, there was a span of 10 bases. This chain's CDR3 is CASSYQGRDTQYF. Written as DNA, the CDR3 is TGTGCCAGCAGCTACCAGGGAAGAGATACGCAGTATTTT.

Only a few counts were recorded for this clone. CDR3: CASSQGYGPSDTQYF. The CDR3 DNA is TGTGCCAGCAGCCAAGGGTATGGGCCGTCAGATACGCAGTATTTT. The chain uses TRBV3-1 (or the pseudogene TRBV3-2) and TRBJ2-3; D unclear. The germline V gene has CDR1 LGHDT and CDR2 YNNKEL (reference sequence). V was cut by 1 base and J by 4 bases, with 12 bases left in between. CDR3 size: 15 residues.

This clone was picked up a small number of times. This chain connects TRBV4-2 to TRBJ2-1; no clear D. This CDR3 is 16 amino acids long. Trimming pared 0 bases from V and 0 bases from J, leaving 9 bases between. Germline CDR1 LGHNA, CDR2 YNFKEQ. CDR3: CASSQEASSSYNEQFF. CDR3 in DNA: TGTGCCAGCAGCCAAGAAGCCTCGAGCTCCTACAATGAGCAGTTCTTC.

This chain uses TRBV15 with TRBJ1-4; D may be TRBD1 (5 bases). In germline, CDR1 is LNHNV, CDR2 YYDKDF (reference sequence). CDR3 size: 12 residues. Trimming removed 5 bases from V and 10 bases from J, with 11 bases in between. In DNA, the CDR3 is TGTGCCACCAGCGGGGTGGGGGGAAAACTGTTTTTT. This encodes CATSGVGGKLFF.

The chain has TRBV6-6 and TRBJ1-2; 10 positions match TRBD1. The length of the CDR3 is 16 residues. The V gene end was trimmed by 6 bases and the J gene end by 7 bases; junction bases not matched to a gene: 14. Germline CDR1 is MNHNY and CDR2 is SVGAGI (reference sequence). Here the CDR3 DNA reads TGTGCCAGCAGCTCCGGGACAGGGGTTATCGAGAGTGGCTACACCTTC. Amino acids: CASSSGTGVIESGYTF.

There are a few counts of this clone. V usage is TRBV7-3 and J usage is TRBJ2-5; 9 bases are shared with TRBD2. The germline CDR1 and CDR2 sequences are SGHTA and FQGTGA. Germline trimming cut 2 bases from V and 2 bases from J; bases unmatched to any gene: 6. CDR3 length: 16 amino acids. The CDR3: CASSLRREGHQETQYF. The CDR3 region has the DNA TGTGCCAGCAGCTTACGGCGGGAGGGCCATCAAGAGACCCAGTACTTC. Variable domain in full (rest from reference TRBV7-3 and TRBJ2-5): GAGVSQTPSNKVTEKGKYVELRCDPISGHTALYWYRQSLGQGPEFLIYFQGTGAADDSGLPNDRFFAVRPEGSVSTLKIQRTERGDSAVYLCASSLRREGHQETQYFGPGTRLLVL.